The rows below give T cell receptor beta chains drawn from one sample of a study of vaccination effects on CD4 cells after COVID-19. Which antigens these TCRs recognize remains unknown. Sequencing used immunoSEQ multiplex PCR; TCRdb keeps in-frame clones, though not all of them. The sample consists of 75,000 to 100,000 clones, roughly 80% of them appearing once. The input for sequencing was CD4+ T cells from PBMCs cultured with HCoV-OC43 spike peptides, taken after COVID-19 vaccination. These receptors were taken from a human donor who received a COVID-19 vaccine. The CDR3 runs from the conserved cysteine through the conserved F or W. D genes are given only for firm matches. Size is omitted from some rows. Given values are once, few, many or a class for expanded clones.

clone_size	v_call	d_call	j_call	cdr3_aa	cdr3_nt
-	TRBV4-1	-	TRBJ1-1	CASSQGRGGQTEAFF	TGCGCCAGCAGCCAAGGTAGGGGGGGGCAAACTGAAGCTTTCTTT
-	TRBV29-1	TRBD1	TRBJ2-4	CSVEKTGVDIQYF	TGCAGCGTTGAAAAGACAGGGGTTGACATTCAGTACTTC
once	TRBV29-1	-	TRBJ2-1	CSVARGGSYNEQFF	TGCAGCGTTGCAAGAGGAGGCTCCTACAATGAGCAGTTCTTC
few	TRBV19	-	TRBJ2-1	CASSIQGLEQFF	TGTGCCAGTAGTATTCAAGGCCTAGAGCAGTTCTTC
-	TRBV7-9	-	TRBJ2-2	CASSRRGGANTGELFF	TGTGCCAGCAGCCGGAGGGGCGGGGCGAACACCGGGGAGCTGTTTTTT
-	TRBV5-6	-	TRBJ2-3	CASSLGLASKGGARDTQYF	TGTGCCAGCAGCTTGGGGCTCGCCTCAAAGGGGGGGGCCAGAGATACGCAGTATTTT
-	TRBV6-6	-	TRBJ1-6	CASSEKSSYNSPLHF	TGTGCCAGCAGTGAGAAGAGCTCCTATAATTCACCCCTCCACTTT
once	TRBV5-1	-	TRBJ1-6	CASSLVGARVNSPLHF	TGCGCCAGCAGCTTGGTGGGGGCGCGAGTTAATTCACCCCTCCACTTT
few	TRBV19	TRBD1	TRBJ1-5	CASSIRTGSGQPQHF	TGTGCCAGTAGTATTCGGACAGGGTCGGGCCAGCCCCAGCATTTT
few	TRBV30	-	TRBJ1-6	CAWTQGLISPLHF	TGTGCCTGGACCCAGGGTCTAATTTCACCCCTCCACTTT
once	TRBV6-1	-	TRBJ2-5	CASSDPGETQYF	TGTGCCAGCAGTGACCCGGGGGAGACCCAGTACTTC
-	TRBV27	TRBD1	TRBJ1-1	CASRLRNRGTEAFF	TGTGCCAGCAGGCTCCGTAACAGGGGCACTGAAGCTTTCTTT
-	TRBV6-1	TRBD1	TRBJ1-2	CASSERYGTGFFAGTF	TGTGCCAGCAGTGAACGTTACGGGACAGGGTTTTTTGCGGGCACCTTC
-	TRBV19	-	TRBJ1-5	CASSIDSARINQPQHF	TGTGCCAGTAGTATAGACTCGGCCCGGATCAATCAGCCCCAGCATTTT
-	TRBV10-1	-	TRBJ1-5	CASSENNQPQHF	TGCGCCAGCAGTGAGAACAATCAGCCCCAGCATTTT
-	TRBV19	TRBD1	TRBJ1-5	CASSPGQGDNQPQHF	TGTGCCAGTAGTCCGGGACAGGGGGACAATCAGCCCCAGCATTTT
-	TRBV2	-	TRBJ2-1	CASSTHYGTYNEQFF	TGTGCCAGCAGTACGCACTACGGGACCTACAATGAGCAGTTCTTC
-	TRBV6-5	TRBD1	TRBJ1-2	CASRETGTGNYGYTF	TGTGCCAGCAGAGAGACCGGGACAGGAAACTATGGCTACACCTTC
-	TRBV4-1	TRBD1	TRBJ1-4	CASSQSGDRGNEKLFF	TGCGCCAGCAGCCAATCAGGGGACAGGGGTAATGAAAAACTGTTTTTT
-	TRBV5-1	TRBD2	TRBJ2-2	CASRREGLAGGPGELFF	TGCGCCAGCAGACGAGAAGGGCTAGCGGGGGGGCCCGGGGAGCTGTTTTTT
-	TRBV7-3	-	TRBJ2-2	CASSLTVIANTGELFF	TGTGCCAGCAGCCTGACAGTTATCGCGAACACCGGGGAGCTGTTTTTT
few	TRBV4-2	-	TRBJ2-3	CASSQDVGFADTQYF	TGTGCCAGCAGCCAAGATGTGGGATTCGCAGATACGCAGTATTTT
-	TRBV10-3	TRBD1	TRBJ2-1	CATNGDDRGGNEQFF	TGTGCCACCAACGGAGACGACAGGGGGGGTAATGAGCAGTTCTTC
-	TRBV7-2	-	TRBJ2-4	CASSFREGKNIQYF	TGTGCCAGCAGCTTCAGAGAGGGCAAAAACATTCAGTACTTC
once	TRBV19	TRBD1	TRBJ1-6	CASSIRTGRQFSYNSPLHF	TGTGCCAGTAGTATCCGGACAGGGCGGCAATTCTCCTATAATTCACCCCTCCACTTT
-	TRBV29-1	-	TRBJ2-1	CSALRDKVRNEQFF	TGCAGCGCACTACGGGACAAAGTGCGCAATGAGCAGTTCTTC
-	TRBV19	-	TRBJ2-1	CHTKGGRGFDNEQFF	TGTCACACGAAAGGAGGCAGGGGATTCGACAATGAGCAGTTCTTC
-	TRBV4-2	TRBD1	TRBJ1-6	CASSLGTENSPLHF	TGTGCCAGCAGCCTAGGGACAGAAAATTCACCCCTCCACTTT
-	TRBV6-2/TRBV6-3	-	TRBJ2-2	CASSRSTGELFF	TGTGCCAGCAGCCGTAGTACCGGGGAGCTGTTTTTT
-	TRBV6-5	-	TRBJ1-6	CASSYSTEGNSPLHF	TGTGCCAGCAGTTACTCGACAGAGGGTAATTCACCCCTCCACTTT
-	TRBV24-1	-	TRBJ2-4	CATSDSREAAKNIQYF	TGTGCCACCAGTGATTCCAGGGAAGCAGCCAAAAACATTCAGTACTTC
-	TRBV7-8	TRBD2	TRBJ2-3	CASSLGTSGDTQYF	TGTGCCAGCAGCTTGGGGACTAGCGGAGATACGCAGTATTTT
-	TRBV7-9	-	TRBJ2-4	CASSLAQGIQYF	TGTGCCAGCAGCTTAGCTCAGGGCATTCAGTACTTC
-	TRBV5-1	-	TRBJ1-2	CASSLNGPYGYTF	TGCGCCAGCAGCTTAAACGGGCCGTATGGCTACACCTTC
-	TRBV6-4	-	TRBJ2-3	CASSDQATDTQYF	TGTGCCAGCAGTGACCAGGCCACAGATACGCAGTATTTT
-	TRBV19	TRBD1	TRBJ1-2	CASRRDRGLSYGYTF	TGTGCCAGTAGACGGGACAGGGGGCTCAGCTATGGCTACACCTTC
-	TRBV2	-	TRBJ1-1	CASSGQLNTEAFF	TGTGCCAGCAGTGGACAGTTGAACACTGAAGCTTTCTTT
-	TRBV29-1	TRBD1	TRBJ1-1	CSVDGQGGLGNTEAFF	TGCAGCGTTGATGGACAGGGGGGTTTAGGGAACACTGAAGCTTTCTTT
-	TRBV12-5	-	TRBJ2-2	CASGLVSGTLNTGELFF	TGTGCTAGTGGTTTGGTCAGTGGGACACTGAACACCGGGGAGCTGTTTTTT
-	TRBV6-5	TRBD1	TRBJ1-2	CASSFRPGQAYGYTF	TGTGCCAGCAGTTTTCGCCCAGGACAGGCCTATGGCTACACCTTC
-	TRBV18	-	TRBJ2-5	CASSPTLVKGETQYF	TGTGCCAGCTCACCAACACTAGTTAAGGGGGAGACCCAGTACTTC
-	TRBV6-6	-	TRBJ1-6	CASSPGRVSPLHF	TGTGCCAGCAGTCCCGGACGGGTTTCACCCCTCCACTTT
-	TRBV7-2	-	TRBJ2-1	CASSLGRRREQFF	TGTGCCAGCAGCTTAGGACGTCGGCGAGAGCAGTTCTTC
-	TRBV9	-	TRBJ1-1	CASSTRMNTEAFF	TGTGCCAGCAGCACCAGGATGAACACTGAAGCTTTCTTT
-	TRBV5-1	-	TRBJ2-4	CASNGGLNRDIQYF	TGCGCCAGCAACGGGGGGCTTAATCGAGACATTCAGTACTTC
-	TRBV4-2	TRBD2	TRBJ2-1	CASQRAGGQGGNEQFF	TGTGCCAGCCAGCGAGCGGGGGGCCAGGGGGGCAATGAGCAGTTCTTC
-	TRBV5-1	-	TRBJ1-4	CASSSGTADEKLFF	TGCGCCAGCAGCTCCGGGACGGCAGATGAAAAACTGTTTTTT
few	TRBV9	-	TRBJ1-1	CASSVGAGVNTEAFF	TGTGCCAGCAGCGTAGGGGCAGGAGTGAACACTGAAGCTTTCTTT
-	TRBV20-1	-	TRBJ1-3	CSASPGNTIYF	TGCAGTGCTAGTCCTGGAAACACCATATATTTT
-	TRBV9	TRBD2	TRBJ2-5	CASSARTSGDQETQYF	TGTGCCAGCAGTGCTAGGACTAGCGGAGACCAAGAGACCCAGTACTTC